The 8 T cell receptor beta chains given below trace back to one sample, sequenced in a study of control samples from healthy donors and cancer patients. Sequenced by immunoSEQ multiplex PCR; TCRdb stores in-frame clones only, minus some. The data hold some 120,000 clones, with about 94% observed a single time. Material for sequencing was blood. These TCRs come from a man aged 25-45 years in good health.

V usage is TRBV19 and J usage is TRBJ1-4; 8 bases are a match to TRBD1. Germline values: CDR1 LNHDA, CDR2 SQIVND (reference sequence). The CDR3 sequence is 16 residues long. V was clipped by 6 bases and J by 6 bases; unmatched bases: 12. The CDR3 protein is CASSFAGQVRDEKLFF. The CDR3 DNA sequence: TGTGCCAGTAGCTTCGCGGGACAGGTCCGGGATGAAAAACTGTTTTTT.

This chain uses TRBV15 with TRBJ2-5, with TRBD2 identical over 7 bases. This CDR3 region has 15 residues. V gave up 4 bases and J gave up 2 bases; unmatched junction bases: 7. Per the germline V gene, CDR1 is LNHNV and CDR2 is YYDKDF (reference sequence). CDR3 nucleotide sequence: TGTGCCACCAGCACAGGACTAGGTAGACAAGAGACCCAGTACTTC. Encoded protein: CATSTGLGRQETQYF. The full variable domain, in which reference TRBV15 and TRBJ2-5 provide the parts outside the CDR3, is DAMVIQNPRYQVTQFGKPVTLSCSQTLNHNVMYWYQQKSSQAPKLLFHYYDKDFNNEADTPDNFQSRRPNTSFCFLDIRSPGLGDTAMYLCATSTGLGRQETQYFGPGTRLLVL.

CDR3 DNA sequence: TGTGCCAGCAGCTTGGATACGGTACAACCCGGACATACGCAGTATTTT. Protein product: CASSLDTVQPGHTQYF. The chain is built from TRBV5-6 and TRBJ2-3; D is uncertain. CDR1 is SGHDT, CDR2 YYEEEE, per germline. Trimming stripped 0 bases from V and 7 bases from J, with 18 bases between. The CDR3 length is 16 residues. Drawing the rest from reference TRBV5-6 and TRBJ2-3, the complete variable domain is DAGVTQSPTHLIKTRGQQVTLRCSPKSGHDTVSWYQQALGQGPQFIFQYYEEEERQRGNFPDRFSGHQFPNYSSELNVNALLLGDSALYLCASSLDTVQPGHTQYFGPGTRLTVL.

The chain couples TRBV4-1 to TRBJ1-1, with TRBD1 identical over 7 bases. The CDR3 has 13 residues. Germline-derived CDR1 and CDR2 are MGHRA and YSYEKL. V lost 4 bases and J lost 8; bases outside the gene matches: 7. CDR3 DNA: TGCGCCAGCAGCCTGCCCGGGACAGCGGAAGCTTTCTTT. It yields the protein CASSLPGTAEAFF.

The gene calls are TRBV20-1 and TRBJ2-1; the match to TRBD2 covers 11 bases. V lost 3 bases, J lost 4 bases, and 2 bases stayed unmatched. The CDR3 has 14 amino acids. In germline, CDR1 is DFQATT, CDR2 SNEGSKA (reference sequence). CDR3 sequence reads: CSASRLAGYNEQFF. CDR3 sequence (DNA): TGCAGTGCTAGTAGACTAGCGGGGTACAATGAGCAGTTCTTC.

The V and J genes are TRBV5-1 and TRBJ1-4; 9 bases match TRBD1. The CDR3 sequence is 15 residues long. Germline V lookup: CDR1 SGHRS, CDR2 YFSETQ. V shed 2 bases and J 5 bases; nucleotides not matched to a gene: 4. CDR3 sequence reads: CASSFRQGGNEKLFF. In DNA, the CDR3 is TGCGCCAGCAGCTTTCGACAGGGGGGGAATGAAAAACTGTTTTTT.

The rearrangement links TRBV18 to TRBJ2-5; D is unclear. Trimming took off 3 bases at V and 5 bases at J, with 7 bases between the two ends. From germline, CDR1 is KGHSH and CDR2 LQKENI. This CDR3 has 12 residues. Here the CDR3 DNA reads TGTGCCAGCTCACCGGGAACGGAGACCCAGTACTTC. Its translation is CASSPGTETQYF.

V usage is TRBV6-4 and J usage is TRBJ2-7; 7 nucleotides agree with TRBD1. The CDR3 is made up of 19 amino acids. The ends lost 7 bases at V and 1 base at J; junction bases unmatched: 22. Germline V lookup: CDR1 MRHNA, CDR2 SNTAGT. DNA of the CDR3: TGTGCCAGCACCCCCGGGGCCACAGGGGCGGCTGGGGTTTCCTACGAGCAGTACTTC. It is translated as CASTPGATGAAGVSYEQYF.